This TCR beta chain was captured by sequencing in a study of blood T cell repertoires in COVID-19. Produced via immunoSEQ multiplex PCR; TCRdb's table is partial and in-frame only. The table has some 190,000 clones, over 65% seen once; the top ten hold over 15%. Germline V lookup: CDR1 SGDLS, CDR2 YYNGEE. The CDR3 contains 15 residues. Trimming left V 3 bases short and J 1 base short, with 13 bases between. This receptor was identified in a person between 65 and 80 years old with COVID-19, enrolled during active disease. The material sequenced was peripheral blood. The chain links TRBV9 to TRBJ1-1; D is perhaps TRBD1 (6 bases). The CDR3 DNA sequence: TGTGCCAGCAGCGGACCTCAGGGGAAGAACACTGAAGCTTTCTTT. Translating gives CASSGPQGKNTEAFF. Full variable domain (outside the CDR3, taken from reference TRBV9 and TRBJ1-1): DSGVTQTPKHLITATGQRVTLRCSPRSGDLSVYWYQQSLDQGLQFLIQYYNGEERAKGNILERFSAQQFPDLHSELNLSSLELGDSALYFCASSGPQGKNTEAFFGQGTRLTVV.